These T cell receptor beta chains were read from a single sample in a study of blood T cell repertoires in COVID-19. Using immunoSEQ multiplex PCR, the repertoire was profiled, and TCRdb retains in-frame clones only, with some absent. Among tens of thousands of clones listed, around 77% were seen once. The source material was peripheral blood. These receptor sequences come from an elderly man with active or convalescent COVID-19. Both conserved end residues are part of each CDR3. The D gene is left open where the match is weak. For some rows the clone size is stated as once, few or many, or as a class when expanded; others skip it.

CDR3 protein | CDR3 DNA | D gene | clone size | J gene | V gene
CASSLVRGNQPQHF | TGTGCCAGCAGTCTTGTTCGGGGTAATCAGCCCCAGCATTTT | - | - | TRBJ1-5 | TRBV6-2/TRBV6-3
CASSQDPRGSGELFF | TGCGCCAGCAGCCAAGATCCAAGGGGGTCCGGGGAGCTGTTTTTT | - | - | TRBJ2-2 | TRBV4-1
CASSGTGGYRQPQHF | TGTGCCAGCAGCGGAACAGGGGGCTATCGGCAGCCCCAGCATTTT | TRBD1 | many | TRBJ1-5 | TRBV7-9
CASSQDVSPRETRYF | TGCGCCAGCAGCCAAGATGTATCCCCCCGGGAGACCCGGTACTTC | - | - | TRBJ2-5 | TRBV4-3
CASSLGGRDEQYF | TGCGCCAGCAGCTTGGGTGGCAGGGACGAGCAGTACTTC | - | - | TRBJ2-7 | TRBV5-1
CASSSSSGNTIYF | TGTGCCAGCAGTTCTTCCTCTGGAAACACCATATATTTT | - | - | TRBJ1-3 | TRBV12-3/TRBV12-4
CASSLISAEAFF | TGTGCCAGCAGTTTAATATCGGCTGAAGCTTTCTTT | - | - | TRBJ1-1 | TRBV12-3/TRBV12-4
CASSLADRVVAFF | TGTGCCAGCAGCTTGGCGGACAGGGTGGTAGCTTTCTTT | TRBD1 | many | TRBJ1-1 | TRBV13
CASKQGVYTGELFF | TGTGCCAGCAAGCAGGGGGTGTACACCGGGGAGCTGTTTTTT | TRBD1 | once | TRBJ2-2 | TRBV28
CASSEGSPTGELFF | TGCGCCAGCAGTGAGGGGAGTCCCACCGGGGAGCTGTTTTTT | - | - | TRBJ2-2 | TRBV10-1
CASSLVTGGNYGYTF | TGTGCCAGCAGCTTGGTTACAGGGGGAAACTATGGCTACACCTTC | TRBD1 | - | TRBJ1-2 | TRBV5-6
CASSGKERELGFSTDTQYF | TGTGCCAGCAGCGGTAAGGAGCGGGAATTAGGTTTCAGTACAGATACGCAGTATTTT | TRBD2 | - | TRBJ2-3 | TRBV11-3
CASMPQVTNQPQHF | TGTGCCAGTATGCCCCAGGTTACCAATCAGCCCCAGCATTTT | - | few | TRBJ1-5 | TRBV19
CASSLQGAMNSPLHF | TGTGCCAGCAGTCTACAGGGGGCGATGAATTCACCCCTCCACTTT | TRBD1 | - | TRBJ1-6 | TRBV2
CASGSRVFTEAFF | TGTGCCAGCGGGTCCAGGGTCTTCACTGAAGCTTTCTTT | - | few | TRBJ1-1 | TRBV2
CASSRQVDNEKLFF | TGTGCCAGCAGTCGACAGGTGGACAATGAAAAACTGTTTTTT | - | - | TRBJ1-4 | TRBV2
CASSPAVRDTEAFF | TGTGCCAGCAGCCCAGCCGTCCGGGACACTGAAGCTTTCTTT | - | - | TRBJ1-1 | TRBV5-4
CASSLGAPPDSEQYF | TGTGCCAGCAGCTTAGGTGCCCCCCCTGACAGTGAGCAGTACTTC | - | - | TRBJ2-7 | TRBV7-2
CASSPHLRGTDTQYF | TGTGCCAGCAGTCCCCACTTGAGGGGCACAGATACGCAGTATTTT | - | - | TRBJ2-3 | TRBV27
CASSPSGTSGGDGELFF | TGTGCCAGCAGCCCCTCGGGGACTAGCGGGGGCGACGGGGAGCTGTTTTTT | TRBD2 | - | TRBJ2-2 | TRBV7-3
CASSRTGERTYEQYF | TGTGCCAGTAGTCGGACAGGTGAGAGGACCTACGAGCAGTACTTC | TRBD1 | - | TRBJ2-7 | TRBV19
CASRHTENTEAFF | TGTGCCAGTAGGCATACAGAGAACACTGAAGCTTTCTTT | - | once | TRBJ1-1 | TRBV19
CASSQASYNEQFF | TGTGCCAGTAGTCAGGCATCCTACAATGAGCAGTTCTTC | - | - | TRBJ2-1 | TRBV19
CASSQEGPTGLAYGYTF | TGTGCCAGCAGCCAAGAAGGGCCGACAGGGTTGGCCTATGGCTACACCTTC | TRBD1 | few | TRBJ1-2 | TRBV4-2